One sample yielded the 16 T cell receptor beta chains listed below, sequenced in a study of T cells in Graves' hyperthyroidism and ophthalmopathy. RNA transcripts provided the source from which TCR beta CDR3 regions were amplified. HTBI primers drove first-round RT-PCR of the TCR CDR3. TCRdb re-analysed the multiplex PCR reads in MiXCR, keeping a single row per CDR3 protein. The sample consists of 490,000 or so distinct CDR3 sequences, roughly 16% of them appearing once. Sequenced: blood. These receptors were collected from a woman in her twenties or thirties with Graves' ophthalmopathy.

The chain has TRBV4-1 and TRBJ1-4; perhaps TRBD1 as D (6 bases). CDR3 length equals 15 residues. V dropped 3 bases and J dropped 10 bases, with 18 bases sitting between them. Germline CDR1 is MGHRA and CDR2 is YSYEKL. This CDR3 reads CASSQDSHKEGKLFF. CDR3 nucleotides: TGCGCCAGCAGCCAGGACAGTCATAAGGAGGGAAAACTGTTTTTT.

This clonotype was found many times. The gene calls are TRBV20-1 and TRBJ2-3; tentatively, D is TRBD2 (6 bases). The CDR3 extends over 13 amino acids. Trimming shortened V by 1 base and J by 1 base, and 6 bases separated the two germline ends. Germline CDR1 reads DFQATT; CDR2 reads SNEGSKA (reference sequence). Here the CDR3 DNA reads TGCAGTGCTAGAGGCGGGGGCACAGATACGCAGTATTTT. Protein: CSARGGGTDTQYF.

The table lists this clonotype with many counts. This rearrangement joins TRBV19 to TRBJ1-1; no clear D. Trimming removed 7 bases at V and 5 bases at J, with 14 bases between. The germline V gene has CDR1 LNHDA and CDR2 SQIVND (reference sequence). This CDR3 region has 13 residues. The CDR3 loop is CASTPNTRTEAFF. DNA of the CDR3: TGTGCCAGTACCCCCAACACGCGGACTGAAGCTTTCTTT.

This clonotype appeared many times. CDR3 protein: CSATTGGNTEAFF. The CDR3 DNA is TGCAGTGCTACGACAGGGGGGAACACTGAAGCTTTCTTT. The chain links TRBV20-1 to TRBJ1-1; 9 positions agree with TRBD1. Germline CDR1 DFQATT, CDR2 SNEGSKA (reference sequence). J lost 1 base, V lost 4 bases, and 1 base had no gene match. The CDR3 sequence is 13 residues long.

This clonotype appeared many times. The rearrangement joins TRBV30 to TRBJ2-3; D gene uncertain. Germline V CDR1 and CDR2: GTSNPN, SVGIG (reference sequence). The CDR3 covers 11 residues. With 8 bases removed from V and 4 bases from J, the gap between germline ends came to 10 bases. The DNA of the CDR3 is TGTGCCCTGGACGGGTCAGATACGCAGTATTTT. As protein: CALDGSDTQYF.

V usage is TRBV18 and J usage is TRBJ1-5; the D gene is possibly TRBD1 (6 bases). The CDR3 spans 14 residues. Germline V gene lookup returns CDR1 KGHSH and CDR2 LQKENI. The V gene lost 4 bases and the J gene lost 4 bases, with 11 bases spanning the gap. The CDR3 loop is CASSLNQGNQPQHF. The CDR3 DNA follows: TGTGCCAGCTCACTTAACCAGGGGAATCAGCCCCAGCATTTT. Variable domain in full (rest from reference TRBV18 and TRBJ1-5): NAGVMQNPRHLVRRRGQEARLRCSPMKGHSHVYWYRQLPEEGLKFMVYLQKENIIDESGMPKERFSAEFPKEGPSILRIQQVVRGDSAAYFCASSLNQGNQPQHFGDGTRLSIL.

The CDR3 region is CSATQTDREEWGPYEQYF. The CDR3, as DNA: TGCAGTGCTACCCAGACGGACAGGGAGGAGTGGGGTCCCTACGAGCAGTACTTC. The genes are TRBV20-1 and TRBJ2-7; 8 nucleotides line up with TRBD1. J was trimmed by 2 bases and V by 4 bases; bases with no gene match: 19. The CDR3 sequence is 18 residues long. Germline values: CDR1 DFQATT, CDR2 SNEGSKA (reference sequence).

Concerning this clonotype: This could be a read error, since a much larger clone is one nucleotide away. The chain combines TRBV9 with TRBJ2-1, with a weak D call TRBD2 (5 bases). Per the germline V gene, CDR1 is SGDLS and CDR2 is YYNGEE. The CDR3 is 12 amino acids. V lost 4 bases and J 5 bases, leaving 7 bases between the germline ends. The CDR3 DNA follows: TGTGCCAGCAGCCGAGGGAACAATGAGCAGTTCTTC. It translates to CASSRGNNEQFF. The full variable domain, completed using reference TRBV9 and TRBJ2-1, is DSGVTQTPKHLITATGQRVTLRCSPRSGDLSVYWYQQSLDQGLQFLIQYYNGEERAKGNILERFSAQQFPDLHSELNLSSLELGDSALYFCASSRGNNEQFFGPGTRLTVL.

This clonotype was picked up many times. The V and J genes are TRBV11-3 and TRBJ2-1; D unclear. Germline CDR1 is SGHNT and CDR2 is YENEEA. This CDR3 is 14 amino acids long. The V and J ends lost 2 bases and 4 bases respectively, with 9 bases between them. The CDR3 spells CASSLTPGYNEQFF. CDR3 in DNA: TGTGCCAGCAGCTTAACCCCAGGTTACAATGAGCAGTTCTTC. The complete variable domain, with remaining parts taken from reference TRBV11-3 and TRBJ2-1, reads EAGVVQSPRYKIIEKKQPVAFWCNPISGHNTLYWYLQNLGQGPELLIRYENEEAVDDSQLPKDRFSAERLKGVDSTLKIQPAELGDSAVYLCASSLTPGYNEQFFGPGTRLTVL.

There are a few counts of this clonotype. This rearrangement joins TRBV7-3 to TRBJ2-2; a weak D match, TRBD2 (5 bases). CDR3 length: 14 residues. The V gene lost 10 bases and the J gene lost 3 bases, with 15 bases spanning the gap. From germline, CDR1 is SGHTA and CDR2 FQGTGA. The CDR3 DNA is TGTGCCACTAGGAGAGGGAGTGACACCGGGGAGCTGTTTTTT. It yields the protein CATRRGSDTGELFF.

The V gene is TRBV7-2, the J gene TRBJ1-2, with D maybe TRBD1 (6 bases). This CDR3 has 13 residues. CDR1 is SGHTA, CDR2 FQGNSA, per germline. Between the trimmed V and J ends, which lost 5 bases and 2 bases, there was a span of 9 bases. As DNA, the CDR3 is TGTGCCAGCAGCATCGACAGGAACTATGGCTACACCTTC. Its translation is CASSIDRNYGYTF.

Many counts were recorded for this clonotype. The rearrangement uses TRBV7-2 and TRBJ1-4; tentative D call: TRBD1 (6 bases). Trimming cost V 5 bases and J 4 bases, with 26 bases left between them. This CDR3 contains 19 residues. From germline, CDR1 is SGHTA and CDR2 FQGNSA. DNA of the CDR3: TGTGCCAGCAGCCTACCCTCACCGGGGACACGAACTCATAATGAAAAACTGTTTTTT. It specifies CASSLPSPGTRTHNEKLFF.

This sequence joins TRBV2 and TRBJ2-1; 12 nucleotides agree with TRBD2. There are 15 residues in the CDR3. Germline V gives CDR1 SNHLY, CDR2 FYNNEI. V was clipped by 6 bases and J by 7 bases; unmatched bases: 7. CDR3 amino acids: CASSVLAGGSNEQFF. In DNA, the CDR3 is TGTGCCAGCAGCGTCCTAGCGGGAGGGTCTAATGAGCAGTTCTTC.

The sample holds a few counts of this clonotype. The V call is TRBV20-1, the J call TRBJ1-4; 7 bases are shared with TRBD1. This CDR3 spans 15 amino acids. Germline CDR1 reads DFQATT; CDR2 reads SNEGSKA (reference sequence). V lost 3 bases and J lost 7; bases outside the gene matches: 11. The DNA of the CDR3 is TGCAGTGCTAGTCATATGACAGGGAATCGTGAAAAACTGTTTTTT. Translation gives CSASHMTGNREKLFF.

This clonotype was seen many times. CDR3 amino acids: CASRRQGATDEQFF. DNA for the CDR3: TGTGCCAGCAGGAGACAGGGGGCGACCGATGAGCAGTTCTTC. The V call is TRBV2, the J call TRBJ2-1; 10 bases are shared with TRBD1. Germline lookup yields CDR1 SNHLY and CDR2 FYNNEI. CDR3 size: 14 residues. V lost 6 bases and J lost 8; bases outside the gene matches: 7.

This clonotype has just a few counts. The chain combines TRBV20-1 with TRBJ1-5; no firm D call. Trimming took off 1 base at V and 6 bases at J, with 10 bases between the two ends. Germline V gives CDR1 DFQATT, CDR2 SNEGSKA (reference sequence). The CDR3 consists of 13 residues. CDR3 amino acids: CSARVLGAQPQHF. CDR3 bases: TGCAGTGCTAGAGTCCTGGGAGCTCAGCCCCAGCATTTT.